The 14 T cell receptor beta chains below were found in one sample sequenced in a study of Graves' ophthalmopathy and Graves' hyperthyroidism. Scientists amplified the TCR beta CDR3 regions from RNA transcripts. An initial RT-PCR round employing HTBI primers preceded a second-round multiplex PCR. MiXCR, run by TCRdb on the multiplex PCR reads, gives a single entry per CDR3 protein. This table holds roughly 600,000 distinct CDR3 sequences, under 45% found once. Sequencing used peripheral blood or thyroid tissue (not recorded which). Every receptor here comes from an adult man with Graves' hyperthyroidism.

V and J are TRBV25-1 and TRBJ2-7, with D perhaps matching TRBD1 (5 bases). V was trimmed by 1 base and J by 0 bases, leaving 13 bases between them. The CDR3 loop spans 16 amino acids. The germline V gene encodes CDR1 MGHDK and CDR2 SYGVNS. The CDR3 sequence is CASSESGQVFSYEQYF. The CDR3 DNA reads TGTGCCAGCAGTGAATCAGGGCAGGTCTTCTCCTACGAGCAGTACTTC.

This clonotype was seen at least ten times. J is TRBJ2-2 and V is TRBV20-1; D call uncertain. The V gene's germline CDR1 is DFQATT and CDR2 SNEGSKA (reference sequence). The V end lost 1 base, the J end lost 1 base, and 7 bases lay between the germline ends. The length of the CDR3 is 14 residues. CDR3 sequence (DNA): TGCAGTGCTAGAGTCGAAGGGAACACCGGGGAGCTGTTTTTT. This sequence encodes CSARVEGNTGELFF.

At least ten counts were recorded for this clonotype. The rearrangement links TRBV7-9 to TRBJ2-5; possible D gene TRBD2, 5 bases. Trimming removed 0 bases at V and 5 bases at J, with 19 bases between. This CDR3 has 17 amino acids. Germline V CDR1 and CDR2: SEHNR, FQNEAQ (reference sequence). The CDR3 DNA follows: TGTGCCAGCAGCTTAGCGTCTGGAGGAAGGGTCCGGGAGACCCAGTACTTC. Its translation is CASSLASGGRVRETQYF.

The chain employs TRBV9 and TRBJ2-5; TRBD2 aligns across 14 bases. The junction had 4 bases not matched to a gene; V was cut back by 3 bases and J by 0 bases. This CDR3 has 17 amino acids. The germline V gene has CDR1 SGDLS and CDR2 YYNGEE. CDR3 nucleotide sequence: TGTGCCAGCAGCGAGGGACTAGCGGGGGTAAACCAAGAGACCCAGTACTTC. This translates into CASSEGLAGVNQETQYF.

This chain links TRBV20-1 with TRBJ1-4; maybe TRBD1 (5 bases). This CDR3 is built from 13 residues. Germline values: CDR1 DFQATT, CDR2 SNEGSKA (reference sequence). Deletions cut 3 bases from V and 8 bases from J, with 13 bases between. The CDR3: CSARGDSREKLFF. The CDR3 DNA follows: TGCAGTGCTAGGGGGGATAGTAGGGAAAAACTGTTTTTT.

Only a few counts were recorded for this clonotype. This sequence joins TRBV20-1 and TRBJ2-7; 7 bases are a match to TRBD2. The ends lost 3 bases at V and 0 bases at J; junction bases unmatched: 5. Germline V gene sequence: CDR1 DFQATT, CDR2 SNEGSKA (reference sequence). The CDR3 is 14 amino acids. As DNA, the CDR3 is TGCAGTGCTAGTTCTAGCGGCAACTCCTACGAGCAGTACTTC. Its protein is CSASSSGNSYEQYF.

This clonotype was seen only a few times. In this CDR3 the conserved last residue, phenylalanine or tryptophan, is missing, so a read error is likely. The DNA is left out, because the CDR3 cannot be placed on it with certainty; the CDR3 is given as TCRdb lists it. The chain combines TRBV2 with TRBJ2-3; TRBD1 was called by the table and not checked on the DNA. The length of the CDR3 is 13 amino acids, counting both ends. From germline, CDR1 is SNHLY and CDR2 FYNNEI. This chain's CDR3 is CASSPSRVAGFFL.

The chain recombines TRBV29-1 with TRBJ1-2, with a weak D call TRBD1 (5 bases). V was trimmed by 4 bases and J by 6 bases, leaving 15 bases between them. CDR1 SQVTM and CDR2 ANQGSEA come from the germline V gene. CDR3 length: 13 amino acids. The CDR3 protein is CSVVEGRQDGYTF. CDR3 coding DNA: TGCAGCGTTGTGGAGGGGCGTCAAGATGGCTACACCTTC.

This sequence joins TRBV4-2 and TRBJ2-7, with D possibly matching TRBD2 (5 bases). This CDR3 region has 15 residues. V dropped 4 bases and J dropped 2 bases, with 15 bases sitting between them. CDR1 LGHNA and CDR2 YNFKEQ come from the germline V gene. The DNA of the CDR3 is TGTGCCAGCAGCCCTAATCCCCGGGATACCTACGAGCAGTACTTC. Amino acid sequence: CASSPNPRDTYEQYF.

In its sample, this clonotype was seen a few times. V usage is TRBV5-1 and J usage is TRBJ2-1, with 9 bases lining up with TRBD1. CDR3 size: 15 residues. The germline gives CDR1 SGHRS, CDR2 YFSETQ. V shed 4 bases, J shed 7 bases, and the junction held 9 bases outside the gene matches. The CDR3 DNA reads as TGCGCCAGCAGCGTAGAGGGGACAGGGCCAAATGAGCAGTTCTTC. This encodes CASSVEGTGPNEQFF.

This clonotype came up a few times. One base away lies a much larger clone, so this may be a sequencing read error. This chain connects TRBV7-3 to TRBJ2-7; 7 bases agree with TRBD1. CDR1 is SGHTA and CDR2 is FQGTGA in the germline V gene. After removal of 2 bases from V and 3 bases from J, the junction contained 10 bases not matched to a gene. The length of the CDR3 is 16 residues. The CDR3 region is CASSLGWDSYVYEQYF. CDR3 in DNA: TGTGCCAGCAGCTTAGGCTGGGACAGCTACGTCTACGAGCAGTACTTC. Looking up the rest from reference TRBV7-3 and TRBJ2-7 gives the full variable domain: GAGVSQTPSNKVTEKGKYVELRCDPISGHTALYWYRQSLGQGPEFLIYFQGTGAADDSGLPNDRFFAVRPEGSVSTLKIQRTERGDSAVYLCASSLGWDSYVYEQYFGPGTRLTVT.

This clonotype was counted ten times or more. This sequence joins TRBV13 and TRBJ2-7, with 7 bases matching TRBD1. Germline CDR1 and CDR2: PRHDT and FYEKMQ (reference sequence). The CDR3 sequence is 14 residues long. V was pared by 7 bases and J by 0 bases, with 6 bases of the junction left unmatched. CDR3 DNA: TGTGCCAGCACCCAACAGGGGACCTCCTACGAGCAGTACTTC. This codes for CASTQQGTSYEQYF. The full variable domain, its missing parts supplied by reference TRBV13 and TRBJ2-7, is AAGVIQSPRHLIKEKRETATLKCYPIPRHDTVYWYQQGPGQDPQFLISFYEKMQSDKGSIPDRFSAQQFSDYHSELNMSSLELGDSALYFCASTQQGTSYEQYFGPGTRLTVT.

The chain joins TRBV15 to TRBJ2-1; 11 bases fit TRBD2. Germline V gene lookup returns CDR1 LNHNV and CDR2 YYDKDF (reference sequence). The CDR3 length is 18 residues. After removal of 6 bases from V and 2 bases from J, the junction contained 12 bases not matched to a gene. The CDR3 is CATSDSGASGRTYNEQFF. CDR3 sequence (DNA): TGTGCCACCAGTGATTCGGGGGCTAGCGGGAGGACCTACAATGAGCAGTTCTTC.

Concerning this clonotype itself: Given a much more abundant clone one base away, this may be a read error. The J gene is TRBJ1-1, the V gene TRBV24-1; D unclear. Deletions cut 11 bases from V and 0 bases from J, with 15 bases between. This CDR3 contains 14 residues. Germline CDR1 KGHDR, CDR2 SFDVKD. The CDR3 region is CASSPNSMNTEAFF. The CDR3 DNA follows: TGTGCCAGCTCACCGAACAGTATGAACACTGAAGCTTTCTTT.